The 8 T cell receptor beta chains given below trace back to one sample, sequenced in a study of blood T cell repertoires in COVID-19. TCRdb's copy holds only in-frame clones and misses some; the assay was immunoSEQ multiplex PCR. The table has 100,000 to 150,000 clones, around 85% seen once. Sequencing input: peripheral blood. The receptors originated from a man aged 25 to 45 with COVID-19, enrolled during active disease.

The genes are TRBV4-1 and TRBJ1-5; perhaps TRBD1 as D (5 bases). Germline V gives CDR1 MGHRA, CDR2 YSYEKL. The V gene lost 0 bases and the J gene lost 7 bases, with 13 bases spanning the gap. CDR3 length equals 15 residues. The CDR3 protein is CASSQEWGENQPQHF. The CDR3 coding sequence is TGCGCCAGCAGCCAAGAATGGGGGGAAAACCAGCCCCAGCATTTT.

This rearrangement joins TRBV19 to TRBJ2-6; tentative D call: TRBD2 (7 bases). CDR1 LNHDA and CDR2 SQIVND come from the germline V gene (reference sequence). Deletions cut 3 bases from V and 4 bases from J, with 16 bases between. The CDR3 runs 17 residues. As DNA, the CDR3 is TGTGCCAGTAGTATGGTCAGGGGAGGGTCCGGGGCCAACGTCCTGACTTTC. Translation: CASSMVRGGSGANVLTF.

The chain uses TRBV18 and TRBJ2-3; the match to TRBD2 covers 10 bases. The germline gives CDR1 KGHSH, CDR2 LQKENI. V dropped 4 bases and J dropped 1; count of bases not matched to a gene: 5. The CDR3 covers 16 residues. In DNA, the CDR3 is TGTGCCAGCTCACGGTCTAGCGGGGGCCGCACAGATACGCAGTATTTT. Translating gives CASSRSSGGRTDTQYF.

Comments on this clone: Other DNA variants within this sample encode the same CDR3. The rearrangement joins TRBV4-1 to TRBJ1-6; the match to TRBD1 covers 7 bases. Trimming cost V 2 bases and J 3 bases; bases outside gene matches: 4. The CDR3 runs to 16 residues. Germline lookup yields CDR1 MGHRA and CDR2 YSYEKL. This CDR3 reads CASSQPRQGYNSPLHF. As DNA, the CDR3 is TGCGCCAGCAGCCAACCCAGACAGGGCTATAATTCACCCCTCCACTTT.

The CDR3 protein is CASSFRDRVDNEQYF. The CDR3 region has the DNA TGTGCCAGCAGTTTCAGGGACAGGGTGGACAACGAGCAGTACTTC. The chain employs TRBV28 and TRBJ2-7; 9 bases are shared with TRBD1. J was trimmed by 5 bases and V by 3 bases; bases with no gene match: 8. This CDR3 region has 15 residues. Germline V gives CDR1 MDHEN, CDR2 SYDVKM. The variable domain in full, with the rest retrieved from reference TRBV28 and TRBJ2-7, is DVKVTQSSRYLVKRTGEKVFLECVQDMDHENMFWYRQDPGLGLRLIYFSYDVKMKEKGDIPEGYSVSREKKERFSLILESASTNQTSMYLCASSFRDRVDNEQYFGPGTRLTVT.

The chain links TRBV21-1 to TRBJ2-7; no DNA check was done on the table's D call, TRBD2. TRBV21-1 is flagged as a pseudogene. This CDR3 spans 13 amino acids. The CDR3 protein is CASSGLAAKEQYF. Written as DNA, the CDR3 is TGTGCCAGCAGTGGGCTAGCGGCGAAGGAGCAGTACTTC.

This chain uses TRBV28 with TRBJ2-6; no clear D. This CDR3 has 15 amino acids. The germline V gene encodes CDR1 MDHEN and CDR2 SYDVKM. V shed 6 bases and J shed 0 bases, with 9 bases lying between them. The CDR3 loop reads CASRPRLSGANVLTF. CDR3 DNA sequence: TGTGCCAGCAGGCCTCGACTCTCTGGGGCCAACGTCCTGACTTTC.

The DNA of the CDR3 is TGTGCCAGCAGCGTAGGGACAGGGACCTATGGCTACACCTTC. This codes for CASSVGTGTYGYTF. The chain is built from TRBV9 and TRBJ1-2, with TRBD1 matching over 8 bases. The CDR3 is 14 residues long. Looked up from germline, CDR1 is SGDLS and CDR2 is YYNGEE. Losses at the gene ends were 0 bases for V and 4 bases for J; bases not matched to a gene: 2.